This T cell receptor beta chain was observed in a study of cytomegalovirus exposure and HLA in healthy donors. Germline CDR1 reads KGHSH; CDR2 reads LQKENI. The CDR3 is made up of 11 amino acids. V was trimmed by 5 bases and J by 6 bases, leaving 8 bases between them. Assay: immunoSEQ multiplex PCR; the TCRdb copy retains only in-frame clones and omits some. The profile covers under 200,000 clones, with approximately 86% appearing a single time and about 2.2% taken by the ten largest. Study results and caveats: Fewer than 200 TCR beta chains were listed as cytomegalovirus-associated.

Concerning this clone: Antigen unknown.

The receptor comes from a woman younger than 30 in good health and CMV-seronegative. What was sequenced was PBMCs. V usage is TRBV18 and J usage is TRBJ2-7; D gene ambiguous. CDR3 sequence reads: CASSFSGEQYF. CDR3 nucleotides: TGTGCCAGCTCATTTTCGGGCGAGCAGTACTTC. Full variable domain (rest looked up from reference TRBV18 and TRBJ2-7): NAGVMQNPRHLVRRRGQEARLRCSPMKGHSHVYWYRQLPEEGLKFMVYLQKENIIDESGMPKERFSAEFPKEGPSILRIQQVVRGDSAAYFCASSFSGEQYFGPGTRLTVT.